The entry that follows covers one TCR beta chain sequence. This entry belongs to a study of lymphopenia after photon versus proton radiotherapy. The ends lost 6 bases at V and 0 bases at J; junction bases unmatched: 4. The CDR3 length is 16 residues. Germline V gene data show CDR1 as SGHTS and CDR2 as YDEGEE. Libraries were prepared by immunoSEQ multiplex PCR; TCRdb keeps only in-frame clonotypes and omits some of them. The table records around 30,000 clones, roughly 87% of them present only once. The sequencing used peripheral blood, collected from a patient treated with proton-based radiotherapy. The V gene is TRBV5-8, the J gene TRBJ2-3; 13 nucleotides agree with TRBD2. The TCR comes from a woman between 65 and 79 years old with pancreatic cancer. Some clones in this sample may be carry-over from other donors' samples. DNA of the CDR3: TGTGCCAGCAACTGGGGACTAGCGGGGAGCACAGATACGCAGTATTTT. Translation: CASNWGLAGSTDTQYF.